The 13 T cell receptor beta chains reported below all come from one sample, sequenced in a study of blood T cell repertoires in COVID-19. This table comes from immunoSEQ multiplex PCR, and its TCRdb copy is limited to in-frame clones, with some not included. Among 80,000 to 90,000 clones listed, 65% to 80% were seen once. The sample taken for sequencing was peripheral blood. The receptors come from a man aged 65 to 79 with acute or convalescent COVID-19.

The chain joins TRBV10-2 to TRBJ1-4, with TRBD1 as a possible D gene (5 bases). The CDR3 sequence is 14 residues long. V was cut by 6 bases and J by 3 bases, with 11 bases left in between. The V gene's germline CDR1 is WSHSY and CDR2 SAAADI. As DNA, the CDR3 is TGCGCCAGCAGACCCGACAGCTCTAATGAAAAACTGTTTTTT. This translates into CASRPDSSNEKLFF.

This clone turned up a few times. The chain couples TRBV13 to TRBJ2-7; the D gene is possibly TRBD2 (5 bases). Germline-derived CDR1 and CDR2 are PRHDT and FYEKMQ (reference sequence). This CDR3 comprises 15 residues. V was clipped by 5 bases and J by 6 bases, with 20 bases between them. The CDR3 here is CASSKGRADSAEQYF. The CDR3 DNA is TGTGCCAGCAGCAAGGGCCGGGCGGACTCTGCCGAGCAGTACTTC.

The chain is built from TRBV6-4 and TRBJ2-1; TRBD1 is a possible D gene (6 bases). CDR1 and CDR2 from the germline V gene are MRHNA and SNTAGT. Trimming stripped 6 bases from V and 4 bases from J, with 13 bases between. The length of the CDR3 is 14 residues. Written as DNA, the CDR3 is TGTGCCAGCAGCCCACAGGGAAGTTACAATGAGCAGTTCTTC. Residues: CASSPQGSYNEQFF.

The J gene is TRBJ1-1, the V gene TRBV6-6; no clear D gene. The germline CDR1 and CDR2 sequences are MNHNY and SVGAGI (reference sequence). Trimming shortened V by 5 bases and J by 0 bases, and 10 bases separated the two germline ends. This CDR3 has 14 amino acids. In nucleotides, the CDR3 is TGTGCCAGCAGTCCTAACCTGTTGAACACTGAAGCTTTCTTT. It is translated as CASSPNLLNTEAFF.

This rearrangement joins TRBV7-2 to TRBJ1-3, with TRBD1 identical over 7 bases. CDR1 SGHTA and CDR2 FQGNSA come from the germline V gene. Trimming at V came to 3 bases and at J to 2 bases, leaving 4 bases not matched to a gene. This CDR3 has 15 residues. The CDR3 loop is CASSLQGGTGNTIYF. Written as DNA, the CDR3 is TGTGCCAGCAGCTTGCAGGGGGGAACTGGAAACACCATATATTTT.

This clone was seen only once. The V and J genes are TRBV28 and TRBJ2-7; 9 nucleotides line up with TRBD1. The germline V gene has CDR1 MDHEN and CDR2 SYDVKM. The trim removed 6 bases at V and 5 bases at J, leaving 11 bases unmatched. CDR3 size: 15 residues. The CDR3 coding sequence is TGTGCCAGCAGCACTGACAGGGGGAATGAGAACGAGCAGTACTTC. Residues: CASSTDRGNENEQYF.

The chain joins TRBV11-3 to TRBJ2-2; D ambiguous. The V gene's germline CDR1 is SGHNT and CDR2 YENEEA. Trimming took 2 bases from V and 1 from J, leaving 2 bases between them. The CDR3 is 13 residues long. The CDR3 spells CASSLQNTGELFF. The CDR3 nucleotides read TGTGCCAGCAGCTTACAGAACACCGGGGAGCTGTTTTTT.

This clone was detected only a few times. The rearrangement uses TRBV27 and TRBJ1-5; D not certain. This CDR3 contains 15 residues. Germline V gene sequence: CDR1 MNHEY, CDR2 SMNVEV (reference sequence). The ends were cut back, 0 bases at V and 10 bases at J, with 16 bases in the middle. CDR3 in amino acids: CASSLSSPGHEPQHF. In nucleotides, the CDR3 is TGTGCCAGCAGTTTATCTAGCCCGGGTCATGAACCCCAGCATTTT.

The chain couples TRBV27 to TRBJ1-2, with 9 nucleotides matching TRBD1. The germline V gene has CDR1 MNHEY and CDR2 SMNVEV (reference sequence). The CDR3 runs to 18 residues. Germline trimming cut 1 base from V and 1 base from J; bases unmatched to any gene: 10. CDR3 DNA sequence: TGTGCCAGCAGTTTATTGGGACAGGGAGACCGAAATAACTATGGCTACACCTTC. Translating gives CASSLLGQGDRNNYGYTF.

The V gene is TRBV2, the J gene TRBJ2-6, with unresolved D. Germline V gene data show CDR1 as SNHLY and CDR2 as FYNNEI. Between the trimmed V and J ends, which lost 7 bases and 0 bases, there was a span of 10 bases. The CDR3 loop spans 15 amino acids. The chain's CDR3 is CASIDTYSGANVLTF. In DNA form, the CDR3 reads TGTGCCAGCATCGACACCTACTCTGGGGCCAACGTCCTGACTTTC.

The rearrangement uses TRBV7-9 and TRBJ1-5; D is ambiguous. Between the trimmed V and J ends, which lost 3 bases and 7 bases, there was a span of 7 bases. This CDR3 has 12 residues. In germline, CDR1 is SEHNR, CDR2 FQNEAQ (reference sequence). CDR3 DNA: TGTGCCAGCAGCTTTGATCAGCAGCCCCAGCATTTT. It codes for CASSFDQQPQHF. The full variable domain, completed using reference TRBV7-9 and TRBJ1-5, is DTGVSQNPRHKITKRGQNVTFRCDPISEHNRLYWYRQTLGQGPEFLTYFQNEAQLEKSRLLSDRFSAERPKGSFSTLEIQRTEQGDSAMYLCASSFDQQPQHFGDGTRLSIL.

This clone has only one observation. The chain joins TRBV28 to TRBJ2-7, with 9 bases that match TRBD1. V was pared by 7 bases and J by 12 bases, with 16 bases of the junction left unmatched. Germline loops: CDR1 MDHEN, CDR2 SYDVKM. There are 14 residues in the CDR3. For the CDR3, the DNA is TGTGCCAGCACCCGGGGGGACAGGGCACCCCCTTTGTACTTC. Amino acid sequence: CASTRGDRAPPLYF.

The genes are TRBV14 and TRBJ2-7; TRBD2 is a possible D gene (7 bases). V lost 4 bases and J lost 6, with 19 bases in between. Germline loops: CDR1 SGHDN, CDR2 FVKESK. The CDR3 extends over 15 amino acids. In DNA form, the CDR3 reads TGTGCCAGCAGCCCGAGGGGGGGACCAACGCGCGAGCAGTACTTC. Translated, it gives CASSPRGGPTREQYF.